The rows below give T cell receptor beta chains drawn from one sample of a study of human T cells and chemical hapten exposure. TCRdb re-analysed the RACE reads in MiXCR, keeping a single row per CDR3 protein. The sample lists some 84,000 distinct CDR3 sequences, 9.5% to 14% seen once, with approximately 3.5% in the top ten. Source: whole blood, taken in connection with sensitization to the hapten diphenylcyclopropenone (DPC). The receptors shown here come from a woman aged 50 to 65 with alopecia areata. Some clones in this sample may be carry-over from other donors' samples. The CDR3 runs from the conserved cysteine through the conserved F or W. Each record gives: J gene, V gene, clone size, D gene, CDR3 DNA, CDR3 protein. A D gene is named only where the DNA matches it firmly. A clone size is listed for some rows: how often the clone was seen (once, few, many), or a class if it is expanded.

j_gene: TRBJ2-2
v_gene: TRBV19
abundance: few
d_gene: TRBD2
CDR3nt: TGTGCCAGTAGTATGGGCGGACCGAGCGGGAGTAACACCGGGGAGCTGTTTTTT
CDR3aa: CASSMGGPSGSNTGELFF

j_gene: TRBJ2-5
v_gene: TRBV7-9
abundance: -
d_gene: -
CDR3nt: TGTGCCAGCAGCTTAGTCGGGGTGGTGAGGGGAGAGACCCAGTACTTC
CDR3aa: CASSLVGVVRGETQYF

j_gene: TRBJ1-4
v_gene: TRBV20-1
abundance: -
d_gene: -
CDR3nt: TGCAGTGCTAGCGATTGGACGTATAATGAAAAACTGTTTTTT
CDR3aa: CSASDWTYNEKLFF

j_gene: TRBJ1-2
v_gene: TRBV20-1
abundance: many
d_gene: -
CDR3nt: TGCAGTGCTCCGAACTATGGGGGCTACACCTTC
CDR3aa: CSAPNYGGYTF

j_gene: TRBJ1-6
v_gene: TRBV12-3/TRBV12-4
abundance: many
d_gene: -
CDR3nt: TGTGCCAGCAGTTTAGAGGGATGGCCAAACTCACCCCTCCACTTT
CDR3aa: CASSLEGWPNSPLHF

j_gene: TRBJ2-5
v_gene: TRBV6-6
abundance: few
d_gene: -
CDR3nt: TGTGCCAGCAGTTACTCGGGGGTTGAGGGAACCCAGTACTTC
CDR3aa: CASSYSGVEGTQYF

j_gene: TRBJ2-1
v_gene: TRBV18
abundance: few
d_gene: TRBD1
CDR3nt: TGTGCCAGCTCACCGGGACAGGGCTCCCTCGCTGAGCAGTTCTTC
CDR3aa: CASSPGQGSLAEQFF

j_gene: TRBJ1-1
v_gene: TRBV7-6
abundance: many
d_gene: -
CDR3nt: TGTGCCAGCAGCCTGACTCAAATGGTGACTGAAGCTTTCTTT
CDR3aa: CASSLTQMVTEAFF

j_gene: TRBJ2-3
v_gene: TRBV12-3/TRBV12-4
abundance: many
d_gene: -
CDR3nt: TGTGCCAGCAGTTTGACTGGCGGACGCACAGATACGCAGTATTTT
CDR3aa: CASSLTGGRTDTQYF

j_gene: TRBJ1-5
v_gene: TRBV20-1
abundance: many
d_gene: -
CDR3nt: TGCAGTGCTGGTCGGGGGGATCAGCCCCAGCATTTT
CDR3aa: CSAGRGDQPQHF

j_gene: TRBJ2-1
v_gene: TRBV27
abundance: few
d_gene: -
CDR3nt: TGTGCCAGCAGTAACCGCCCGGGGGTGCACGGCTTGAATGAGCAGTTCTTC
CDR3aa: CASSNRPGVHGLNEQFF

j_gene: TRBJ2-1
v_gene: TRBV2
abundance: many
d_gene: TRBD2
CDR3nt: TGTGCCAGCAGTGAAGCGCTTCAAGGGACTAGCGTTCGGCGCTCCTACAATGAGCAGTTCTTC
CDR3aa: CASSEALQGTSVRRSYNEQFF

j_gene: TRBJ1-6
v_gene: TRBV20-1
abundance: many
d_gene: -
CDR3nt: TGCAGTGCCCAAGACGGGAGCTCCTATAATTCACCCCTCCACTTT
CDR3aa: CSAQDGSSYNSPLHF

j_gene: TRBJ2-4
v_gene: TRBV7-2
abundance: many
d_gene: -
CDR3nt: TGTGCCAGCAGCTTAGCAAGGGGGACCCTGGCCAAAAACATTCAGTACTTC
CDR3aa: CASSLARGTLAKNIQYF

j_gene: TRBJ2-5
v_gene: TRBV27
abundance: few
d_gene: TRBD2
CDR3nt: TGTGCCAGCAGTCTACTAGCGGACCAAGAGACCCAGTACTTC
CDR3aa: CASSLLADQETQYF

j_gene: TRBJ2-1
v_gene: TRBV29-1
abundance: few
d_gene: TRBD2
CDR3nt: TGCAGCGTTGGGACTAGCGGGAGCAATGAGCAGTTCTTC
CDR3aa: CSVGTSGSNEQFF

j_gene: TRBJ2-2
v_gene: TRBV11-1
abundance: -
d_gene: -
CDR3nt: TGTGCCAGCACCATGACCCGAGACGGGGAGCTGTTTTTT
CDR3aa: CASTMTRDGELFF

j_gene: TRBJ2-1
v_gene: TRBV19
abundance: many
d_gene: -
CDR3nt: TGTGCCAGTAGTACCCGGGGGACGTTGAATGAGCAGTTCTTC
CDR3aa: CASSTRGTLNEQFF

j_gene: TRBJ2-5
v_gene: TRBV20-1
abundance: many
d_gene: TRBD2
CDR3nt: TGCAGTGCTCAGCGGGGGGGCGTCACAGAGACCCAGTACTTC
CDR3aa: CSAQRGGVTETQYF

j_gene: TRBJ2-2
v_gene: TRBV27
abundance: many
d_gene: -
CDR3nt: TGTGCCAGCCGAGTCTTTGGGACCGGGGAGCTGTTTTTT
CDR3aa: CASRVFGTGELFF

j_gene: TRBJ2-7
v_gene: TRBV20-1
abundance: few
d_gene: TRBD1
CDR3nt: TGCAGTGCTATAGGGCACAGGGGGCTAGACGAGCAGTACTTC
CDR3aa: CSAIGHRGLDEQYF

j_gene: TRBJ1-5
v_gene: TRBV19
abundance: many
d_gene: -
CDR3nt: TGTGCCAGTAGTATAAATCAGGGCAATCAGCCCCAGCATTTT
CDR3aa: CASSINQGNQPQHF

j_gene: TRBJ2-3
v_gene: TRBV5-4
abundance: many
d_gene: TRBD2
CDR3nt: TGTGCCAGCAGCTTGGAGCTAGCGGGGACAGATACGCAGTATTTT
CDR3aa: CASSLELAGTDTQYF

j_gene: TRBJ2-6
v_gene: TRBV14
abundance: -
d_gene: TRBD1
CDR3nt: TGTGCCAGCAGCCCCCCTTGGACAGGACCGGCCAACGTCCTGACTTTC
CDR3aa: CASSPPWTGPANVLTF

j_gene: TRBJ1-6
v_gene: TRBV11-2
abundance: -
d_gene: -
CDR3nt: TGTGCCAGCAGCTTAAGGCGGGACTCCTATAATTCACCCCTCCACTTT
CDR3aa: CASSLRRDSYNSPLHF

j_gene: TRBJ1-3
v_gene: TRBV7-9
abundance: many
d_gene: -
CDR3nt: TGTGCCAGCAGCTTATCCTCCCAGGTTGGGGGAAACACCATATATTTT
CDR3aa: CASSLSSQVGGNTIYF

j_gene: TRBJ2-6
v_gene: TRBV27
abundance: -
d_gene: -
CDR3nt: TGTGCCAGCAGTTTGTTGAGCAGCACTCTCAGGGCCAACGTCCTGACTTTC
CDR3aa: CASSLLSSTLRANVLTF

j_gene: TRBJ2-7
v_gene: TRBV3-1
abundance: -
d_gene: -
CDR3nt: TGTGCCAGCAGCCAAGATTCGGGCCCTCGACGAAGCGAGCAGTACTTC
CDR3aa: CASSQDSGPRRSEQYF

j_gene: TRBJ2-7
v_gene: TRBV6-1
abundance: -
d_gene: TRBD1
CDR3nt: TGTGCCAGCAGGCTTACGGACAGGGTTTACGAGCAGTACTTC
CDR3aa: CASRLTDRVYEQYF